One and the same sample provided the 2 T cell receptor beta chains below, sequenced in a study of neoadjuvant anti-PD-1 for oral cavity cancer. Time point defined: after neoadjuvant nivolumab, at surgical resection. Measured with immunoSEQ multiplex PCR; TCRdb has only the in-frame clones, and not every one. The sample consists of roughly 8,900 clones, about 70% of them appearing once. The sequencing used PBMCs, collected after nivolumab (anti-PD-1) treatment. These receptors were obtained from a person aged 35 to 85 with oral cavity squamous cell carcinoma.

The J gene is TRBJ2-6, the V gene TRBV30, with a tentative D call TRBD1 (7 bases). Germline lookup yields CDR1 GTSNPN and CDR2 SVGIG (reference sequence). This CDR3 has 16 residues. Trimming stripped 5 bases from V and 5 bases from J, with 19 bases between. The CDR3 DNA sequence: TGTGCCTGGGGGAGAAAGGAGGGGGCGAGGGCCAACGTCCTGACTTTC. Residues: CAWGRKEGARANVLTF.

Only a few counts were recorded for this clone. The chain joins TRBV6-1 to TRBJ2-2; D remains ambiguous. Germline lookup yields CDR1 MNHNS and CDR2 SASEGT. The CDR3 has 14 amino acids. Trimming cost V 8 bases and J 0 bases, with 10 bases left between them. The CDR3 protein is CASVKSANTGELFF. DNA for the CDR3: TGTGCCAGCGTGAAATCGGCGAACACCGGGGAGCTGTTTTTT.